One sample yielded the 6 T cell receptor beta chains listed below, sequenced in a study of cytomegalovirus exposure and HLA in healthy donors. Researchers ran the PCR with 60 Vbeta and 13 Jbeta primers. Using immunoSEQ multiplex PCR, the repertoire was profiled, and TCRdb retains in-frame clones only, with some absent. This sample has over 200,000 clones, with 82% found just once. The material sequenced was PBMCs. These receptors were taken from a man aged 40-49 years in good health and CMV-seropositive.

The V call is TRBV5-1, the J call TRBJ1-1, with 11 bases lining up with TRBD1. The CDR3 contains 18 residues. CDR1 is SGHRS, CDR2 YFSETQ, per germline. With 0 bases clipped from V and 0 bases from J, the junction kept 7 bases outside the gene matches. Here the CDR3 DNA reads TGCGCCAGCAGCTTGGTGGGGACAGGGGGGGCAATGAACACTGAAGCTTTCTTT. It encodes CASSLVGTGGAMNTEAFF.

The chain combines TRBV6-1 with TRBJ2-5; TRBD2 aligns across 11 bases. Trimming cost V 6 bases and J 5 bases; bases outside gene matches: 11. The CDR3 spans 16 residues. The germline CDR1 and CDR2 sequences are MNHNS and SASEGT. For the CDR3, the DNA is TGTGCCAGCAGAGAACTAGCGGGAGCAAGACGGGAGACCCAGTACTTC. It encodes CASRELAGARRETQYF.

This sequence joins TRBV27 and TRBJ2-3, with 11 bases identical to TRBD2. Germline loops: CDR1 MNHEY, CDR2 SMNVEV (reference sequence). The CDR3 extends over 11 amino acids. With 8 bases clipped from V and 10 bases from J, the junction kept 2 bases outside the gene matches. CDR3 residues: CASGTSGSQYF. CDR3 sequence (DNA): TGTGCCAGCGGGACTAGCGGTTCGCAGTATTTT.

The chain recombines TRBV19 with TRBJ2-2, with 8 nucleotides matching TRBD2. With 4 bases clipped from V and 7 bases from J, the junction kept 8 bases outside the gene matches. The germline V gene has CDR1 LNHDA and CDR2 SQIVND (reference sequence). The CDR3 has 15 amino acids. The CDR3 is CASSSSSGYFGELFF. As DNA, the CDR3 is TGTGCCAGTAGTAGTTCTAGCGGGTATTTCGGGGAGCTGTTTTTT.

The chain uses TRBV2 and TRBJ2-3, with 11 bases aligning to TRBD2. J lost 2 bases, V lost 3 bases, and 4 bases had no gene match. Germline loops: CDR1 SNHLY, CDR2 FYNNEI. The CDR3 length is 16 residues. The CDR3 loop reads CASSELAGGITDTQYF. CDR3 nucleotide sequence: TGTGCCAGCAGTGAGCTAGCGGGAGGCATCACAGATACGCAGTATTTT.

This clone was detected only once. The chain is built from TRBV15 and TRBJ1-5, with D maybe TRBD1 (6 bases). Germline V CDR1 and CDR2: LNHNV, YYDKDF (reference sequence). The CDR3 runs to 13 residues. The V end was cut by 5 bases, the J end by 5 bases, with 10 bases between. The CDR3 DNA reads as TGTGCCACCAGCGACAGGTTGGATCAGCCCCAGCATTTT. As protein: CATSDRLDQPQHF.